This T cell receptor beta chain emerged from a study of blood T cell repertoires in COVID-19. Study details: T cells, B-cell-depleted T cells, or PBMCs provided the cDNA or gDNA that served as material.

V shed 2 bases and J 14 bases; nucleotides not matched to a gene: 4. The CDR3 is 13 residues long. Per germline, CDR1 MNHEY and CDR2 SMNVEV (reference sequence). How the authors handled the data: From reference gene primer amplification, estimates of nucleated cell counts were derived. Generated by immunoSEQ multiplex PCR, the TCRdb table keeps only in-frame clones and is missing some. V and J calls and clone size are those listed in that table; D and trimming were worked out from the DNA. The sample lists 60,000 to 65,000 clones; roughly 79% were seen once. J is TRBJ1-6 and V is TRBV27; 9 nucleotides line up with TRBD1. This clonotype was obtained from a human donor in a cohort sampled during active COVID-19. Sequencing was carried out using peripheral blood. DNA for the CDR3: TGTGCCAGCAGTTTAGAGACAGGGGGTACCCTCCACTTT. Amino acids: CASSLETGGTLHF.